The source of this T cell receptor beta chain is a study of cytomegalovirus exposure and HLA in healthy donors (dated by TCRdb to about 2017). Study-level background: An earlier analysis of about 530 of the donors reported 276 Gb of sequence data and about 120 million unique TCR beta sequences obtained from 150 million to 200 million T cells. An early release that covered 500 to 800 HLA-typed donors contained about 300 gigabases of sequencing data and tens of millions of unique TCR sequences. Of the 398 genotyped donors, approximately 81% were placed in the genetic ancestry cluster associated with self-reported Caucasian donors. The study aimed to test whether cataloging public T cell receptors could reveal signatures of past pathogen exposure. The T cell repertoires of several hundred subjects were profiled by immunosequencing and related to cytomegalovirus serostatus. A separate validation cohort of 100 to 150 different subjects was used in addition to the roughly 720-subject first cohort. To predict cytomegalovirus infection status, the study brought together high-throughput TCR immunosequencing, statistical association of individual TCRs with disease status, and machine learning. A later analysis re-examined previously published TCR beta repertoires from more than 600 donors and added high-resolution HLA genotyping to investigate patterns of TCR occurrence. The later analysis used no new phenotypic data to find candidate immune exposures, relying instead on TCR beta sequences and their occurrence across donors. To decide whether each TCR beta V gene segment behaved as functional or pseudogenic, an earlier analysis of some 600 of the donors relied on high-throughput TCR beta sequencing. Donor age, sex, ethnicity and CMV serostatus were compiled together with the repertoire data. A later genetic analysis used genome-wide SNP genotypes for about 60% of the 666 donors, treating that subset as a discovery cohort. Every repertoire in the discovery cohort had been generated on one and the same sequencing platform. Class I and class II HLA loci were covered by the typing at four-digit resolution. Typing coverage varied by locus: roughly 620-640 donors for A, B, C, DRB1 and DQB1; roughly 520 for DQA1; 600 to 610 for DPA1; about 450 for DPB1. Several DR-DQ haplotypes were handled as single units for association and clustering, since linkage in the cohort was strong. Across around 400 genotyped donors of the cohort, an average of approximately 220,000 unique TCR beta nucleotide sequences per donor were sequenced, and around 20% of those sequences were non-productive. Broader findings and caveats from the paper: According to a later analysis, most CMV-associated TCR beta chains appeared to be HLA-restricted, and the HLA associations seemed to be driven largely by CMV exposure. A later analysis reported that several top co-occurrence clusters appeared linked to parvovirus B19, influenza, CMV and Epstein-Barr virus. An association between a missense DCLRE1C variant and V-gene and J-gene trimming of TCR beta chains was found in a later genetic analysis and replicated in an independent cohort. A further reported finding was that TCR beta sequences accurately predicted the HLA-A and HLA-B alleles for most subjects in the first cohort. According to the authors, the approach could potentially be generalized to other disease states and immunological phenotypes. When HLA alleles, especially DR and DQ, strongly co-occurred, attributing TCR associations to individual alleles was difficult. Presence/absence analyses assumed roughly uniform sequencing depth across donors, an assumption that may not hold. In an earlier analysis of a few hundred of the donors, most TCR beta V segments were observed in productive rearrangements about 87% or about 30% of the time, broadly matching IMGT annotations. This cohort had only TCR beta chains sequenced, and the lack of alpha or paired-chain data limited which features could be detected. Some IMGT-functional V segments, including TRBV6-2 and TRBV6-3, could not be distinguished by the 87-base-pair reads and were therefore excluded. Because some donors lacked HLA typing at each locus, the association tests relied only on the typed subset. Because counts were too low, 15 to 20 rarely observed V segments, including chromosome 9 orphons, were excluded from the earlier analysis of under 650 of the donors. A total of fewer than 200 TCR beta chains were listed by the study as associated with cytomegalovirus. At a false discovery rate of 0.05, a later analysis linked approximately 18,000 TCR beta sequences to specific HLA alleles. The classifier was reported to diagnose cytomegalovirus status with high specificity and sensitivity in both the original and validation cohorts. Correlated functional status among segregating V segments might reflect linkage disequilibrium, but an unknown experimental factor could not be ruled out. Most TCR sequences were seen in very few donors, while some public TCRs were found in many individuals. Three of the identified cytomegalovirus-associated TCR beta chains were confirmed in vitro to be specific for cytomegalovirus antigens. In a later analysis, the rate of TCR association differed among HLA loci, with DRB1 alleles having the most associated TCRs and HLA-C alleles having the fewest. Compared with the 666-donor mean, donors in an Asian-associated ancestry cluster had fewer N-insertions in productive TCRs, according to a later genetic analysis. A group of highly shared sequence variants was considered likely to be a technical artifact of the sequencing pipeline. A later analysis found that HLA-associated TCR beta chains were more clonally expanded and had lower generation probabilities than equally common non-associated chains. CMV serostatus was the only immune exposure information available for the cohort.

In the case of this clone: Its antigen specificity is not known. Base qualities are missing; no much larger clone stands one base away.

The cohort comprised around 700 healthy bone marrow donors. Cohort members were all nominally healthy when sampled, although unrecorded immune exposures were likely present. The donor tested CMV seronegative and was one of the 352 seronegative cohort members. Each donor provided a peripheral blood sample, and peripheral blood mononuclear cells were used for TCR beta sequencing. Genomic DNA was extracted from the blood cell samples with the Qiagen DNeasy Blood Extraction Kit. CDR1 SEHNR and CDR2 FQNEAQ are derived from the germline V gene (reference sequence). From the cysteine up to the phenylalanine, the CDR3 has a length of 14 residues. Only CDR3 DNA is held: 42 bases, read in frame from base 1. V is cut by 1 base and J by 6 bases, and the space between the germline ends is 10 bases. The library was obtained by the immunoSEQ multiplex PCR assay. For the multiplex PCR, a mixture combining 60 forward primers for TCR Vbeta segments and 13 reverse primers for TCR Jbeta segments was used. Amplification of the CDR3 region of rearranged TCR beta genes was performed with a multiplex PCR assay on genomic DNA. On the Illumina HiSeq System, the amplified TCR beta libraries were sequenced as 87-base-pair reads. On the study's bioinformatics: A later analysis counted about 80 million unique TCR beta chains across the 666 repertoires, and approximately 11 million of these chains were shared by at least two donors. Raw reads were error-corrected and collapsed into unique sequences with a nearest-neighbor algorithm that merged closely related sequences to remove PCR and sequencing errors. To assign V, D and J gene segments, CDR3 sequences were aligned to IMGT reference sequences. Each retained sequence needed at least a six-nucleotide match to both a V gene segment and a J gene segment. Rearrangements were classified as productive when the CDR3 lacked stop codons and remained in frame with V and J, and all other rearrangements were classified as non-productive. CDR3 was defined according to IMGT convention as the region running from the second conserved V-encoded cysteine to the conserved J-encoded phenylalanine. Sequences without an unambiguous match to a single V gene segment were excluded from the earlier analysis of about 600 of the donors. An earlier analysis of 550 to 650 of the donors classified V segments as functional when productive rearrangements were above 56.7% and as segregating when the standard deviation between donors was above 5%. A statistical classification framework was built for diagnosing cytomegalovirus status from the catalog of TCR beta chain sequences. V and J gene assignment, in a later analysis, came from comparing TCR nucleotide sequences with IMGT/GENE-DB human TR gene sequences. In a later analysis, CDR3 sequences and most-parsimonious VDJ recombination scenarios were assigned using the TCRdist pipeline. In a later analysis, each TCR beta chain was defined by its CDR3 amino acid sequence together with its V-gene family, and reads without a unique V-gene family were excluded. In a later analysis, nearly 600 highly shared, low-generation-probability nucleotide sequences were removed to address suspected cross-contamination and a sequencing artifact. A later analysis calculated a clonal expansion index for each public chain from normalized within-repertoire ranks of inferred template counts. In a later analysis, generation probabilities were computed with a VDJ recombination model fitted to out-of-frame rearrangements, and the resulting probabilities were checked against IGoR. A later analysis scored TCR-TCR, TCR-HLA and TCR-CMV co-occurrence with hypergeometric tests, applying a repertoire-size bias correction to TCR pairs. To estimate false discovery rates, a later analysis permuted the HLA or CMV assignments 20 times. In a later analysis, co-occurring TCRs were grouped with DBSCAN, and TCRdist sequence similarity was added when clustering was performed within HLA-allele-positive subsets. For co-occurrence clustering, repertoires with fewer than 30,000 or more than 120,000 public chains were excluded, along with about five repertoires with anomalous nucleotide sharing. Entries here come from immuneACCESS through TCRdb and include only in-frame sequences with V and J called. Some clones fail to appear in such tables; in the studies checked, an unresolved V gene covers under half of the shortfall, and the cause of the remainder is unknown. V and J calls plus clone size are reproduced from that table; the DNA served to infer D and trimming. Across this sample there are around 270,000 clones, with around 80% seen only once. In total, the top ten clones hold roughly 0.31% of the sample.

This TCR derives from a girl aged 2-10 years in good health and CMV-seronegative. The chain joins TRBV7-9 to TRBJ2-1; 5 matching bases give a weak D call of TRBD1. The sample comprised PBMCs. Here is the DNA: TGTGCCAGCAGCTTAGTGCAGGGTTTCAATGAGCAGTTCTTC. The resulting protein is CASSLVQGFNEQFF.